Listed below are T cell receptor beta chains from one sample, sequenced in a study of blood T cell repertoires in COVID-19. Sequencing was performed with immunoSEQ multiplex PCR; in TCRdb, only in-frame clones are kept and a portion is missing. This table has 65,000 to 80,000 clones, approximately 80% appearing once. The sequenced material came from peripheral blood. These receptor sequences come from a man in his forties or fifties with acute or convalescent COVID-19. Both conserved end residues are part of each CDR3. The order of the fields is V gene, J gene, clone size, D gene, CDR3 DNA, CDR3 protein. A D gene is named only where the DNA matches it firmly. Where a row states a size, it is once, few, many or the class of an expanded clone; other rows omit it.

TRBV9	TRBJ2-1	-	-	TGTGCCCGCAGCGTAGGGGGGGGGCCCTACAATGAGCAGTTCTTC	CARSVGGGPYNEQFF
TRBV9	TRBJ2-5	-	-	TGTGCCAGCAGCCCACGACAGGTACGAGAGACCCAGTACTTC	CASSPRQVRETQYF
TRBV5-1	TRBJ2-7	-	TRBD1	TGCGCCAGCAGCACCCTAGGGACAGGTTCCTACGAGCAGTACTTC	CASSTLGTGSYEQYF
TRBV3-1/TRBV3-2	TRBJ2-3	-	-	TGTGCCAGCAGCCAAATAACAGATACGCAGTATTTT	CASSQITDTQYF
TRBV19	TRBJ2-3	-	-	TGTGCCAGTAGCTCCCGATACAGGGCGTCAGATACGCAGTATTTT	CASSSRYRASDTQYF
TRBV4-1	TRBJ1-5	-	-	TGCGCCAGCAGCCAAGATGTCCGACCGGGGGTTGATCAGCCCCAGCATTTT	CASSQDVRPGVDQPQHF
TRBV5-8	TRBJ2-7	-	TRBD2	TGTGCCAGCAGCTCTCGCCAGATAGCGGGAGCGGGGGAGCAGTACTTC	CASSSRQIAGAGEQYF
TRBV27	TRBJ2-3	-	TRBD2	TGTGCCTCGAAGCGGGGAGATACGCAGTATTTT	CASKRGDTQYF
TRBV9	TRBJ2-3	-	-	TGTGCCAGCAGCACGGGAGTTGGAAATACGCAGTATTTT	CASSTGVGNTQYF
TRBV6-5	TRBJ2-1	-	-	TGTGCCAGCAGTTACTCTATTAGCGGAACTTACAATGAGCAGTTCTTC	CASSYSISGTYNEQFF
TRBV7-2	TRBJ1-1	-	-	TGTGCCAGCAGCCCTTACACTGAAGCTTTCTTT	CASSPYTEAFF
TRBV5-1	TRBJ2-3	few	TRBD2	TGCGCCAGCAGCTTGGATGTTGGTGCTAGCGGTAGCACAGATACGCAGTATTTT	CASSLDVGASGSTDTQYF
TRBV5-5	TRBJ2-1	-	TRBD2	TGTGCCAGCAGCCCGAGGACTAGCGGGGGGGGGCCCCACGAGCAGTTCTTC	CASSPRTSGGGPHEQFF
TRBV28	TRBJ1-6	-	TRBD1	TGTGCCAGCAGTTCCCCCGGGACAGGAGGTAATTCACCCCTCCACTTT	CASSSPGTGGNSPLHF
TRBV2	TRBJ1-4	-	TRBD1	TGTGCCAGCAGGGTAGGACAGGGGAGAGAAAAACTGTTTTTT	CASRVGQGREKLFF
TRBV6-2/TRBV6-3	TRBJ1-5	-	-	TGTGCCAGCAGTTCCGCAGGGGCCCAGAATCCCCAGCATTTT	CASSSAGAQNPQHF
TRBV19	TRBJ1-5	-	TRBD1	TGTGCCAGTAGTATGGGGCCAGGGGGCCAGCCCCAGCATTTT	CASSMGPGGQPQHF
TRBV11-3	TRBJ2-7	-	TRBD1	TGTGCCAGCAGCTCCACCGGGACAGGGGACGAGCAGTACTTC	CASSSTGTGDEQYF
TRBV7-2	TRBJ1-2	-	TRBD1	TGTGCCAGCAGCAGAGGACAGGGGGAGGGTGGCTACACCTTC	CASSRGQGEGGYTF
TRBV7-9	TRBJ1-2	-	TRBD1	TGTGCCAGCAGCAAGGGACAGAATAACTATGGCTACACCTTC	CASSKGQNNYGYTF
TRBV19	TRBJ1-1	-	-	TGTGCCAGTAGTATTTCGGGGGGGGATAACACTGAAGCTTTCTTT	CASSISGGDNTEAFF
TRBV19	TRBJ2-1	-	-	TGTGCCAGTAGTATCCGAGCTCAGGGCAATGAGCAGTTCTTC	CASSIRAQGNEQFF
TRBV4-2	TRBJ2-7	-	TRBD1	TGTGCCAGCAGCCAAGGTCCCCGGGACAGGGGTCTCTACGAGCAGTACTTC	CASSQGPRDRGLYEQYF
TRBV27	TRBJ1-1	-	-	TGTGCCAGCAGGGAGGTGGTAAACACTGAAGCTTTCTTT	CASREVVNTEAFF
TRBV28	TRBJ2-1	-	-	TGTGCCAGCATCTCCGGGGGACGGGGGGAGCAGTTCTTC	CASISGGRGEQFF
TRBV6-2/TRBV6-3	TRBJ1-4	-	-	TGTGCCAGCAGCTCCCAAAAACGGTGGACTAATGAAAAACTGTTTTTT	CASSSQKRWTNEKLFF
TRBV27	TRBJ2-3	-	TRBD2	TGTGCCAGCAGTTTAAACCCCCCCCCGCTAGCGGGAGCAGATACGCAGTATTTT	CASSLNPPPLAGADTQYF
TRBV19	TRBJ2-1	-	TRBD1	TGTGCCAGTAGTATAGAAGGGACAGGGCCTAATGAGCAGTTCTTC	CASSIEGTGPNEQFF
TRBV29-1	TRBJ1-5	-	-	TGCAGCGTTGAACTGGGAGGCCAGCCCCAGCATTTT	CSVELGGQPQHF